This TCR beta chain was identified in a study of control samples from healthy donors and cancer patients. The CDR3 length is 16 residues. Per germline, CDR1 SGHAT and CDR2 FQNNGV. V shed 4 bases and J shed 0 bases, with 15 bases lying between them. The protocol was immunoSEQ multiplex PCR, while the TCRdb copy is restricted to in-frame clones and leaves out a portion. The profile shows around 180,000 clones, 85% to 95% of them singletons. This sequence was found in a woman under 30 in good health. This chain connects TRBV11-2 to TRBJ1-1, with D unresolved. Material: blood. For the CDR3, the DNA is TGTGCCAGCAGCTCCCTATATCACGGATTGAACACTGAAGCTTTCTTT. Encoded protein: CASSSLYHGLNTEAFF.